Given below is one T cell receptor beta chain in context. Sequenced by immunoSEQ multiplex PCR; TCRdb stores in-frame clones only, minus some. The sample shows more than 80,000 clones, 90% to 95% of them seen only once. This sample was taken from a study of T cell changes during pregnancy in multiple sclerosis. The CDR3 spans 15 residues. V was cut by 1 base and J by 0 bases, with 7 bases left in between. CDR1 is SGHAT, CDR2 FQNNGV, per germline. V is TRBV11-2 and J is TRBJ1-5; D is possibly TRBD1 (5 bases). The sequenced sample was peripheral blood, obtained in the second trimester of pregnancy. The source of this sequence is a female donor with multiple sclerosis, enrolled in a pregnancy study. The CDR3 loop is CASSLGGDSNQPQHF. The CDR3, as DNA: TGTGCCAGCAGCTTAGGGGGGGATAGCAATCAGCCCCAGCATTTT.